A few counts support the clone carrying this T cell receptor beta chain. Its cognate antigen is unknown. This sample is part of a study of T-cell reconstitution after alpha-beta-depleted transplantation in children. Whole-study results and caveats: Two months or so post-transplant, alpha-beta T cells reportedly derived from several hundred expanded graft clones. T-cell counts and diversity at one year following transplant were attributed mainly to newly produced T cells.

CDR1 SEHNR and CDR2 FQNEAQ come from the germline V gene (reference sequence). Trimming removed 2 bases at V and 3 bases at J, with 13 bases between. This CDR3 has 15 residues. Unique molecular identifiers were used in preparing the TCRbeta library. MiXCR, run by TCRdb on the PCR reads, gives a single entry per CDR3 protein. The sample has about 200,000 distinct CDR3 sequences, roughly 7.1% seen once; the top ten hold about 5.9%. This receptor was obtained from a boy aged 2 to 9 with acute lymphoblastic leukemia, due to receive a stem cell transplant. The genes are TRBV7-9 and TRBJ1-1; a possible D gene is TRBD1 (5 bases). The sample in question was PBMCs, obtained before TCRalphabeta/CD19-depleted stem cell transplant. CDR3 DNA: TGTGCCAGCAGCTTAAAGAGGGGCTTCTACACTGAAGCTTTCTTT. It encodes CASSLKRGFYTEAFF. The full variable domain, completed using reference TRBV7-9 and TRBJ1-1, is DTGVSQNPRHKITKRGQNVTFRCDPISEHNRLYWYRQTLGQGPEFLTYFQNEAQLEKSRLLSDRFSAERPKGSFSTLEIQRTEQGDSAMYLCASSLKRGFYTEAFFGQGTRLTVV.